Listed below are T cell receptor beta chains from one sample, sequenced in a study of T-cell reconstitution after alpha-beta-depleted transplantation in children. TCRdb reprocessed the PCR reads via MiXCR and lists one record per CDR3 protein. This table holds about 610,000 distinct CDR3 sequences, about 11% found once. The sequenced sample was PBMCs from the stem cell graft donor, obtained from the stem cell graft. The source of these receptors is a human donor who donated a stem cell graft to a child with acute myeloid leukemia. Each CDR3 is given without its conserved first and last residue. The order of the fields is J gene, V gene, CDR3 protein.

TRBJ1-1	TRBV6-2/TRBV6-3	ASRADGPEAF
TRBJ1-1	TRBV7-2	ASSLVGQGFTEAF
TRBJ2-2	TRBV7-9	ASRVQINTGELF
TRBJ2-1	TRBV28	ASSPLRDGSYNEQF
TRBJ2-2	TRBV12-3/TRBV12-4	ASHEVAGHTGELF
TRBJ1-2	TRBV29-1	SPYGGTGLGYT
TRBJ2-3	TRBV9	ASSNRANTDTQY
TRBJ2-5	TRBV15	ATSRGGRQETQY
TRBJ2-1	TRBV27	ASSSGRPIYNEQF
TRBJ2-3	TRBV6-5	ASSYGVVGAHTQY
TRBJ1-1	TRBV7-9	ASSLAQTGNTEAF
TRBJ1-6	TRBV5-1	ASSPDRGDYNSPLH
TRBJ2-7	TRBV5-1	ASSTPPGPRTYEQY
TRBJ2-3	TRBV20-1	SAIEGGRDTQY
TRBJ2-7	TRBV14	ASSQDYAGQGN